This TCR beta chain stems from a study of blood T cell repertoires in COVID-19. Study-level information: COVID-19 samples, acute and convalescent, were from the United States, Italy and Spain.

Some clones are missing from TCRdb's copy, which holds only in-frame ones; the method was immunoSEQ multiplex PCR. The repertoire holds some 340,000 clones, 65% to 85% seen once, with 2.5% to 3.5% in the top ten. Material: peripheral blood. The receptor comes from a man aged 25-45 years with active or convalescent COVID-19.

The CDR3 here is CASSYINMNTEAFF. CDR3 nucleotide sequence: TGTGCCAGCAGTTATATCAACATGAACACTGAAGCTTTCTTT. The chain recombines TRBV6-2 or TRBV6-3 with TRBJ1-1; D uncertain. Germline V gene lookup returns CDR1 MNHEY and CDR2 SVGEGT. V gave up 3 bases and J gave up 0 bases, with 8 bases separating them. The CDR3 runs to 14 residues.